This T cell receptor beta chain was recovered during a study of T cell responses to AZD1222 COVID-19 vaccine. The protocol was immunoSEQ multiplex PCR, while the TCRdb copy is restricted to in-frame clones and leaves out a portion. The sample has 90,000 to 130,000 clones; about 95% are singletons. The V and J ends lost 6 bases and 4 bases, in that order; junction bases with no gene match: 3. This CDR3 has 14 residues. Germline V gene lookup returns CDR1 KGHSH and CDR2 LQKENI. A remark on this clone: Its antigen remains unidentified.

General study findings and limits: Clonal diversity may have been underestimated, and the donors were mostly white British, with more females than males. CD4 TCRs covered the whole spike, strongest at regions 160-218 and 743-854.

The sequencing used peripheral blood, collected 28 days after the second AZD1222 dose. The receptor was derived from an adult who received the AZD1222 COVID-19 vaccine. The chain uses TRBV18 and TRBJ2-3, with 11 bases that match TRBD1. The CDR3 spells CASSWGQGADTQYF. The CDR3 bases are TGTGCCAGCTCTTGGGGACAGGGGGCAGATACGCAGTATTTT.